Included here is one T cell receptor gamma chain sequence, with context. There is no known antigen for this receptor. One end of the junction varies from germline; a read error may be responsible. In the germline V gene (reference sequence), CDR1 corresponds to VTNTFY and CDR2 to YDVSTARD. The cysteine opens and the phenylalanine closes a CDR3 of 9 amino acids. Kept here is only the CDR3 DNA, which spans 27 bases and is read in frame from base 1. For each case, genomic DNA was extracted from ten 5-um FFPE scrolls with the QIAamp DNA FFPE tissue kit. To test whether coeliac disease can be classified from the TCR repertoire, the study used fully anonymised formalin-fixed paraffin-embedded duodenal biopsies that were not needed for diagnosis. The data originate from a study of intestinal T cells in coeliac disease (TCRdb year 2020). About the investigation overall: In the TRG cohort, coeliac patients were much younger than controls, with a mean age of around 15 years compared with about 52 years. Duodenal biopsies from approximately eleven coeliac disease patients and approximately eleven non-coeliac controls were included in the TCR-delta (TRD) cohort. Duodenal biopsies from around 36 coeliac disease patients and some 19 non-coeliac controls were included in a second, larger TCR-gamma (TRG) cohort. Summary of the overall study and its limitations: TRG clustering correctly classified most of the 54 biopsies (approximately 94%), with a reported leave-one-out accuracy of about 90%. A significant age difference was observed between coeliac and control groups, although significant classification was not yielded by an age-split analysis. All 22 biopsies in training were correctly classified by TRD kmer-based clustering, and a leave-one-out accuracy of roughly 91% was reported. Repeated CDR3 amino acid sequences could not be distinguished from PCR duplicates. FFPE-derived DNA was found to be relatively degraded, and loss of a proportion of TCR sequences in each sample was likely caused by this degradation.

Libraries were prepared through multiplex PCR. The sequencing machine was an Ion Torrent PGM. TRG repertoires were amplified from 150 to 200 ng of biopsy DNA using the LymphoTrack kit, whose primers carry Illumina adapters. TRG amplicons were cleaned up with AMPure XP beads, measured on a 2100 Bioanalyzer, and combined in equimolar amounts. An Ion PGM instrument was used to sequence the TRG libraries. The authors' analysis ran thus. FastX discarded any read in which over 10% of nucleotides had a quality score below the third quartile for that patient. Reads were aligned with IMGT/HighV-QUEST to assign V, D and J genes, identify CDR3 regions and assess functionality. After the sequences were translated into amino acids, every sequence predicted to be non-functional was thrown out. CDR3s were split into kmers, with and without positional annotation; kmer frequencies underwent PCA, and samples were clustered using all 1023 combinations of PCs 1-10. Leave-one-out cross-validation was used to validate the classification, with parameters re-optimised on the remaining samples in each round. Using the vegan R package, Shannon diversity was calculated from repeated random subsamples whose size matched the lowest read count. In TCRdb, clones were called once more from the public reads by CATT, and rows of identical DNA were later combined. The V and J calls follow TCRdb's processing rather than the paper's. The sample contains 800 or so gamma-chain clones, about half of them found a single time. The leading ten clones occupy 15% to 18% of the sample.

The chain is assembled from TRGV3 and TRGJP1. Sample: a duodenal biopsy. The receptor's source is a human donor with celiac disease. The nucleotides read TGTGCCACCTGGGACAGGCTAACGTTT. Its product reads: CATWDRLTF.